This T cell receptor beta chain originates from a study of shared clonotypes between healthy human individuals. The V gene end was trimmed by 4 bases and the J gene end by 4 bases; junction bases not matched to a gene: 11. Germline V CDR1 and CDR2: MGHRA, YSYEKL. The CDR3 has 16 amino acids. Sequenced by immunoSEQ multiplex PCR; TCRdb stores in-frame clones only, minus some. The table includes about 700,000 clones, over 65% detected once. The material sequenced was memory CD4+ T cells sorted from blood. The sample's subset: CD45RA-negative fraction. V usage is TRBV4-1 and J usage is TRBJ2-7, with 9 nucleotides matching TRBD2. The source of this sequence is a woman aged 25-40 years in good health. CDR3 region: CASSPARTSDTYEQYF. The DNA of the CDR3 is TGCGCCAGCAGCCCCGCTCGGACTAGCGACACGTACGAGCAGTACTTC.